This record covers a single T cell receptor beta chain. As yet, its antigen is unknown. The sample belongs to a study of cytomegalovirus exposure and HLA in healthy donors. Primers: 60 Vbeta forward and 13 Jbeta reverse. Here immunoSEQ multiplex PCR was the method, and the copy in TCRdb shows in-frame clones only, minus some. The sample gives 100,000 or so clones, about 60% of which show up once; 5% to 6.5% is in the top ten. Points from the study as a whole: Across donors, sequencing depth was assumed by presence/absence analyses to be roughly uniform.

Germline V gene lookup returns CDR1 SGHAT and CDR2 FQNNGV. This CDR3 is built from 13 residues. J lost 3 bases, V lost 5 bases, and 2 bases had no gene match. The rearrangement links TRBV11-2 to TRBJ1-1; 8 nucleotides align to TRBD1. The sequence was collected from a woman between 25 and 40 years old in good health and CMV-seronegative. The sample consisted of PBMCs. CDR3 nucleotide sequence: TGTGCCAGCAGCCTGGACAGGGACACTGAAGCTTTCTTT. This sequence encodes CASSLDRDTEAFF.